This T cell receptor beta chain was sequenced for a study of CD8 T cells in ankylosing spondylitis (dated by TCRdb to the late 2010s). The study in broad terms: To find TCR variants linked to disease, the study profiled T cell receptor beta repertoires in ankylosing spondylitis patients and healthy donors. In total, the full study cohort was made up of nearly 110 healthy donors and 25 ankylosing spondylitis patients. Samples of peripheral blood were taken, and for ankylosing spondylitis patients, synovial fluid was collected as well. The investigation overall reported the following: According to the report, matched synovial fluid samples from ankylosing spondylitis patients were significantly enriched for the disease-linked clones. Some of the motif variants had been reported before in the synovial fluid and blood of reactive arthritis patients, a finding that suggests common disease-initiation mechanisms. A TCR beta motif made up of eight or nine highly homologous amino acid variants appeared to be characteristic of blood from ankylosing spondylitis patients. A CD8+ phenotype was shown by the disease-linked clones, which were found at relatively low frequencies in peripheral blood.

TCRdb lists the instrument as Illumina HiSeq 2500. TCR beta libraries were prepared by quantitative 5'-RACE with molecular barcodes. The authors processed their data as follows. To identify disease-linked TCR variants, a new computational method was used, one built on a probabilistic model of VDJ rearrangement. TCRdb reanalyzed the raw reads on its own, using fastp at Q25 for trimming and MiXCR for clone calling, and kept in-frame beta chains. Rows with one shared CDR3 protein collapse into an entry with the most common genes and DNA. Here the V and J calls rest on TCRdb's processing, not on the authors' analysis. Present in this sample are about 160,000 distinct CDR3 sequences, 9.8% of which were seen just once. The biggest ten clones account for approximately 16% of the sample. From the germline V gene, CDR1 is SGHAT and CDR2 is FQNNGV. Including cysteine and phenylalanine, the CDR3 has 14 amino acids. Only the CDR3 part of the read is kept: 42 bases, read in frame from the first base. The junction shows trimming of 5 bases on V and 4 bases on J, plus 14 bases between the germline ends.

This clonotype was observed a handful of times. The antigen this receptor binds is unknown. No base quality values were provided; no much bigger clone lies one nucleotide off. In this chain, TRBV11-2 is recombined with TRBJ1-1; TRBD1 could be the D gene, as 6 bases match. The clonotype originates from a female donor with ankylosing spondylitis or in good health (not recorded which). Sequenced sample: blood, either unsorted or a sorted T cell fraction (not recorded which). Here the CDR3 is given as CASSTMGGGTEAFF. The DNA is as follows: TGTGCCAGCAGCACGATGGGAGGGGGCACTGAAGCTTTCTTT.